This entry features one TCR beta chain sequence. Its antigen remains unidentified. Researchers built TCR beta libraries using quantitative 5'-RACE with molecular barcodes. MiXCR was run by TCRdb on the 5' RACE reads, yielding one entry per CDR3 protein. This sample has approximately 150,000 distinct CDR3 sequences; under 45% occur once, and the top ten carry roughly 15%. Trimming cost V 5 bases and J 0 bases; bases outside gene matches: 5. Germline V gene sequence: CDR1 SEHNR, CDR2 FQNEAQ (reference sequence). This CDR3 is built from 15 residues. This record belongs to a study of CD8 T cells in ankylosing spondylitis. Study findings and constraints: Earlier studies detected some motif variants in reactive arthritis synovial fluid and blood. A TCR beta motif of several highly homologous variants seemed to mark ankylosing spondylitis blood. As reported, disease-linked clones showed significant enrichment in matched ankylosing spondylitis synovial fluid.

The V gene is TRBV7-9, the J gene TRBJ2-3; the match to TRBD1 covers 7 bases. This TCR derives from a male donor with ankylosing spondylitis. Sequencing was done on a sample of synovial fluid, either unsorted or a sorted T cell fraction (not recorded which). The CDR3: CASSQGQASTDTQYF. As DNA, the CDR3 is TGTGCCAGCAGCCAAGGACAGGCTAGCACAGATACGCAGTATTTT.